The source of this TCR beta chain is a study of OX40 agonist ivuxolimab in advanced cancers. Study in general: A diagnosis of hepatocellular carcinoma, melanoma, renal cell or head and neck cancer was present in dose-escalation patients. Participants, 82.7% male, averaged 60 years of age, ranging from roughly 23 to 80.

The method was immunoSEQ multiplex PCR; TCRdb's version includes in-frame clones alone and lacks a portion of them. The sample has approximately 90,000 clones; around 85% are singletons. V lost 3 bases and J lost 0, with 9 bases in between. The germline CDR1 and CDR2 sequences are LNHDA and SQIVND (reference sequence). The length of the CDR3 is 14 residues. The sequencing here drew on CD4+ or CD8+ T cells sorted from blood, taken in a trial of the OX40 agonist ivuxolimab. The V gene is TRBV19, the J gene TRBJ2-7; possibly TRBD1 for D (6 bases). This receptor was obtained from an adult with an advanced solid tumor such as melanoma, head and neck, liver or kidney cancer. DNA of the CDR3: TGTGCCAGTAGTATTAGGGGGAGCTCCTACGAGCAGTACTTC. Its protein is CASSIRGSSYEQYF. Supplemented by reference TRBV19 and TRBJ2-7, the full variable domain reads DGGITQSPKYLFRKEGQNVTLSCEQNLNHDAMYWYRQDPGQGLRLIYYSQIVNDFQKGDIAEGYSVSREKKESFPLTVTSAQKNPTAFYLCASSIRGSSYEQYFGPGTRLTVT.